This T cell receptor beta chain originates from a study of cytomegalovirus exposure and HLA in healthy donors. Whole-study context: One earlier analysis, a look at around 180 million T cells, found about 110 million unique TCR beta sequences.

V lost 6 bases, J lost 2 bases, and 8 bases lay in between. CDR1 and CDR2 from the germline V gene are MNHEY and SVGAGI. This CDR3 has 13 amino acids. With respect to this clone: Its antigen is not identified. Additional DNA sequences in this sample encode the identical CDR3.

Overall study results and limits: Most of the TCR beta V segments (in an earlier analysis) were productive either about 87% or about 30% of the time. Researchers reported in a later analysis that a missense DCLRE1C variant was tied to TCR beta V- and J-gene trimming.

The PCR used 60 Vbeta and 13 Jbeta primers. The assay was immunoSEQ multiplex PCR, and TCRdb's table has in-frame clones only and misses some. Here the sample table reports 120,000 to 150,000 clones. The sequence was collected from a man aged 35 to 55 in good health and CMV-seronegative. The chain couples TRBV6-5 to TRBJ1-3; D is perhaps TRBD1 (6 bases). The sequenced material came from PBMCs. The CDR3 region has the DNA TGTGCCAGCAGGCCAGGGGCTGGAAACACCATATATTTT. This sequence encodes CASRPGAGNTIYF.